This is a list of T cell receptor beta chains from one sample in a study of T cell changes during pregnancy in multiple sclerosis. The assay was immunoSEQ multiplex PCR, and TCRdb's table has in-frame clones only and misses some. This table has under 45,000 clones, roughly 93% appearing once. The sequencing used peripheral blood, collected in the second trimester of pregnancy. The origin of the receptors is a female donor in good health, enrolled as a control in a pregnancy study. The CDR3 runs from the conserved cysteine through the conserved F or W.

v_call: TRBV19
j_call: TRBJ1-3
cdr3_aa: CASRDRGVVSGNTIYF

v_call: TRBV9
j_call: TRBJ2-7
cdr3_aa: CASSMGQGYEQYF

v_call: TRBV25-1
j_call: TRBJ2-5
cdr3_aa: CASSEYRGGRETQYF

v_call: TRBV28
j_call: TRBJ2-1
cdr3_aa: CASSLRRGDEQFF

v_call: TRBV6-5
j_call: TRBJ1-1
cdr3_aa: CASSSQGYGTEAFF

v_call: TRBV7-9
j_call: TRBJ1-3
cdr3_aa: CASSLGDTIHTIYF

v_call: TRBV28
j_call: TRBJ2-5
cdr3_aa: CASSLSALRQTQYF

v_call: TRBV4-3
j_call: TRBJ2-3
cdr3_aa: CASSQEAGGGADTQYF

v_call: TRBV7-8
j_call: TRBJ2-1
cdr3_aa: CASSSRTSMIEQFF

v_call: TRBV28
j_call: TRBJ1-6
cdr3_aa: CASSYPQGRNSPLHF

v_call: TRBV10-1
j_call: TRBJ1-1
cdr3_aa: CASRGDTPNTEAFF

v_call: TRBV5-6
j_call: TRBJ2-3
cdr3_aa: CASSLNSFTDTQYF

v_call: TRBV28
j_call: TRBJ2-5
cdr3_aa: CASSLPPRETQYF

v_call: TRBV5-1
j_call: TRBJ1-2
cdr3_aa: CASSQGTGIFNYGYTF

v_call: TRBV19
j_call: TRBJ1-1
cdr3_aa: CASSPPPTGLGTEAFF

v_call: TRBV6-5
j_call: TRBJ1-2
cdr3_aa: CASTTGQGAPHGYTF

v_call: TRBV11-2
j_call: TRBJ1-3
cdr3_aa: CASSSPRQGTLSGNTIYF

v_call: TRBV7-2
j_call: TRBJ1-1
cdr3_aa: CASSLDPGQGRAFF

v_call: TRBV29-1
j_call: TRBJ2-3
cdr3_aa: CSVGVTSGSSTDTQYF

v_call: TRBV6-5
j_call: TRBJ1-2
cdr3_aa: CASSFRQGGGYTF

v_call: TRBV11-2
j_call: TRBJ2-5
cdr3_aa: CASSALGTSGRVRETQYF

v_call: TRBV7-9
j_call: TRBJ2-1
cdr3_aa: CASSKGDERYNEQFF

v_call: TRBV6-4
j_call: TRBJ1-1
cdr3_aa: CASSAGRNTEAFF

v_call: TRBV5-1
j_call: TRBJ2-7
cdr3_aa: CASSLAVTGGGEQYF

v_call: TRBV19
j_call: TRBJ2-1
cdr3_aa: CASSTASGSYNEQFF

v_call: TRBV9
j_call: TRBJ2-2
cdr3_aa: CASSPTGTAGTGELFF

v_call: TRBV7-9
j_call: TRBJ1-1
cdr3_aa: CASSLQDSLLSF

v_call: TRBV6-6
j_call: TRBJ1-3
cdr3_aa: CASSYVEGAQGNTIYF

v_call: TRBV13
j_call: TRBJ2-7
cdr3_aa: CASSLDGQGSDEQYF

v_call: TRBV6-4
j_call: TRBJ2-6
cdr3_aa: CASSLDSGSGANVLTF

v_call: TRBV27
j_call: TRBJ2-2
cdr3_aa: CASSLKLVSGELFF

v_call: TRBV9
j_call: TRBJ2-3
cdr3_aa: CASSRDGGGLDTQYF

v_call: TRBV4-1
j_call: TRBJ2-6
cdr3_aa: CASSQDTPLPGSGANVLTF

v_call: TRBV7-9
j_call: TRBJ2-3
cdr3_aa: CASSPSGSGTDTQYF

v_call: TRBV2
j_call: TRBJ1-1
cdr3_aa: CASSSTPGNTEAFF

v_call: TRBV4-2
j_call: TRBJ2-3
cdr3_aa: CAEHPRGRFAQYF

v_call: TRBV25-1
j_call: TRBJ2-5
cdr3_aa: CASSKLGRQTQYF

v_call: TRBV10-3
j_call: TRBJ1-5
cdr3_aa: CASTQGSYQPQHF

v_call: TRBV29-1
j_call: TRBJ1-1
cdr3_aa: CSVESGGYMNTEAFF

v_call: TRBV5-5
j_call: TRBJ1-1
cdr3_aa: CASSLGLEAFF

v_call: TRBV5-1
j_call: TRBJ2-5
cdr3_aa: CASSLGKETQYF

v_call: TRBV7-2
j_call: TRBJ1-5
cdr3_aa: CASSLVWSNSNQPQHF

v_call: TRBV9
j_call: TRBJ2-1
cdr3_aa: CASSPTSGTGNEQFF

v_call: TRBV5-8
j_call: TRBJ2-4
cdr3_aa: CASSWRWDIQYF

v_call: TRBV28
j_call: TRBJ2-7
cdr3_aa: CASRRGLAGYEQYF

v_call: TRBV9
j_call: TRBJ2-6
cdr3_aa: CASIIEGGGRSGANVLTF

v_call: TRBV6-6
j_call: TRBJ2-7
cdr3_aa: CASRSSGQGAHEQYF

v_call: TRBV6-1
j_call: TRBJ2-7
cdr3_aa: CASSGSRGQSYEQYF

v_call: TRBV28
j_call: TRBJ1-4
cdr3_aa: CASSSAKERSEKLFF

v_call: TRBV30
j_call: TRBJ2-3
cdr3_aa: CAWSAGQGGFTDTQYF